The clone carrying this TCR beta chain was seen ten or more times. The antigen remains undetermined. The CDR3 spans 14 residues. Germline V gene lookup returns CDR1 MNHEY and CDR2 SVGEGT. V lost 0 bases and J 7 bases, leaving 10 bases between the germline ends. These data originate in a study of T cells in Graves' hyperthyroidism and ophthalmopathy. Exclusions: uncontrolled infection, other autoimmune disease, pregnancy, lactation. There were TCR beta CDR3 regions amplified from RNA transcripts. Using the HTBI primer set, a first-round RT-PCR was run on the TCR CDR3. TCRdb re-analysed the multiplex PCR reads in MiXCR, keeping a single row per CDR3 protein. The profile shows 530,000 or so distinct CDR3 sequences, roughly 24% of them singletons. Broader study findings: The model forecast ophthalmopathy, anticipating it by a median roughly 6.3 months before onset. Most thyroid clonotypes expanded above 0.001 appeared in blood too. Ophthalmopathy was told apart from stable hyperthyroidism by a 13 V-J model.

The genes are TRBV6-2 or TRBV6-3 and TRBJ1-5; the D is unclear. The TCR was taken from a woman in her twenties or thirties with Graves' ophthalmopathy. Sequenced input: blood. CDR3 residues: CASSYSAGPQPQHF. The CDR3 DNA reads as TGTGCCAGCAGTTACTCGGCCGGGCCCCAGCCCCAGCATTTT.